This T cell receptor beta chain was profiled in a study of cytomegalovirus exposure and HLA in healthy donors. Study information: Early released data comprised around 85 million unique TCRs from HLA-typed donors. Regarding the study as a whole: Presence/absence analyses assumed roughly uniform sequencing depth across donors, which may not hold. In a later analysis, compared with equally common non-associated chains, HLA-associated beta chains were more expanded. A later analysis linked a missense DCLRE1C variant to TCR beta V- and J-gene trimming.

PCR involved 60 Vbeta and 13 Jbeta primers. Here immunoSEQ multiplex PCR was the method, and the copy in TCRdb shows in-frame clones only, minus some. This table holds about 160,000 clones, about 88% found once. The CDR3 sequence is 13 residues long. Germline V lookup: CDR1 SGHAT, CDR2 FQNNGV. The V segment lost 11 bases and the J segment 5 bases; nucleotides outside the gene matches: 11. A word on this clone: Antigen unknown.

This chain uses TRBV11-2 with TRBJ2-5; 7 bases are a match to TRBD1. The source is a man between 18 and 29 years old in good health and CMV-seropositive. Material for sequencing was PBMCs. The CDR3 here is CAASRFRGETQYF. CDR3 DNA sequence: TGTGCCGCCAGTCGGTTCAGGGGGGAGACCCAGTACTTC.